The rows below give T cell receptor beta chains drawn from one sample of a study of T cell responses to AZD1222 COVID-19 vaccine. The table came from immunoSEQ multiplex PCR; TCRdb's copy has only in-frame clones and leaves some out. The table records roughly 140,000 clones, approximately 90% of them present only once. This sample comprised peripheral blood, obtained 28 days after the second AZD1222 dose. The receptor source for this set is an adult who received the AZD1222 COVID-19 vaccine. Each CDR3 is given without its conserved first and last residue. A D gene is named only where the DNA matches it firmly.

>.|TRBV3-1/TRBV3-2|TRBJ1-1
ASSQAEGNTEAF
>.|TRBV14|TRBJ2-2
ASSRGDGRTGELF
>TRBD2|TRBV4-2|TRBJ2-2
ASSQTTSGVSWELF
>TRBD1|TRBV3-1/TRBV3-2|TRBJ1-2
ASSHEGAGGYT
>.|TRBV6-4|TRBJ2-1
ASSVLQPYNEQF
>.|TRBV27|TRBJ1-1
ASSFGTRTEAF
>.|TRBV30|TRBJ1-2
AWAKDNSNYGYT
>TRBD2|TRBV5-1|TRBJ2-7
ASYPGGASAEQY
>TRBD1|TRBV5-8|TRBJ1-5
ASSLRTGKSNQPQH
>.|TRBV6-4|TRBJ1-2
ASRSENYGYT
>.|TRBV9|TRBJ2-1
ASSAQGRQF
>TRBD2|TRBV28|TRBJ2-7
ASTRRRLAGDDEQY
>.|TRBV28|TRBJ2-1
ASHGPWQGRANEQF
>TRBD1|TRBV29-1|TRBJ2-1
SVKTGSLEQF
>TRBD1|TRBV15|TRBJ1-1
ATSGNRGPYAF
>.|TRBV28|TRBJ2-7
ASSLPGQAREQY
>.|TRBV4-1|TRBJ2-1
ASSQGGTAFNEQF
>.|TRBV6-6|TRBJ1-3
ASKSKSSGNTIY
>TRBD2|TRBV28|TRBJ2-1
ASSLISGGIYNEQF
>TRBD2|TRBV5-5|TRBJ2-3
ASSLVREEDTQY
>TRBD1|TRBV6-4|TRBJ2-7
ASSLPRGQVSSYEQY
>.|TRBV7-2|TRBJ2-6
ASSHLSWGTGANVLT
>.|TRBV30|TRBJ1-4
AWSWGDEKLF
>.|TRBV5-1|TRBJ2-1
ASSLGGIQF
>TRBD2|TRBV7-3|TRBJ2-2
ATLSGTDKNPQWTGELF
>TRBD1|TRBV3-1/TRBV3-2|TRBJ1-6
ASSQVQGGSSPLH
>.|TRBV7-3|TRBJ1-2
ASSPNGQNFNYGYT
>TRBD2|TRBV11-1|TRBJ2-5
ASSFSSGGPSETQY
>.|TRBV4-2|TRBJ2-2
ASSRDADTPTGELF